This T cell receptor (beta chain) was recovered during a study of T cells after yellow fever vaccination. General study points: Weaker in magnitude, the secondary response showed a faster peak on day 5 versus 15. Contamination by abundant bulk-population clonotypes could be present in FACS-sorted repertoires.

Germline loops: CDR1 SGHRS, CDR2 YFSETQ. V was cut by 4 bases and J by 6 bases, with 20 bases left in between. This CDR3 spans 15 amino acids. Production of TCR cDNA was by 5'RACE template switching, which also added a universal primer site and UMIs. TCRdb used MiXCR to reprocess the 5' RACE reads, holding one entry per CDR3 protein. The profile covers under 150,000 distinct CDR3 sequences, with 7.7% appearing a single time and 0.73% taken by the ten largest. This clonotype has at least ten counts. Antigen unknown. Sequences were derived from CD4+ T cells sorted from PBMCs, sampled 5 days after the yellow fever booster vaccination. The chain uses TRBV5-1 and TRBJ2-7; possible D gene TRBD2, 5 bases. This TCR came from a man younger than 45 who received the YFV17D yellow fever vaccine. CDR3 sequence (DNA): TGCGCCAGCAGCGACGGGATCCCCTTTCAGTCCGAGCAGTACTTC. Translated: CASSDGIPFQSEQYF.